The present T cell receptor beta chain was sequenced within a study of CD8 T cells in ankylosing spondylitis. TCRdb passed the 5' RACE reads through MiXCR, listing each CDR3 protein once. The data show about 360,000 distinct CDR3 sequences, around 20% seen once. Germline V gene sequence: CDR1 SQVTM, CDR2 ANQGSEA. The V and J ends lost 4 bases and 0 bases respectively, with 16 bases between them. The CDR3 runs to 16 residues. The sample taken for sequencing was blood, either unsorted or a sorted T cell fraction (not recorded which). This sequence originates from a male donor with ankylosing spondylitis or in good health (not recorded which). The chain joins TRBV29-1 to TRBJ2-1; D possibly corresponds to TRBD1 (6 bases). DNA of the CDR3: TGCAGCGTTGTATTCGTCGGGACAAGCTCCTACAATGAGCAGTTCTTC. Protein: CSVVFVGTSSYNEQFF.